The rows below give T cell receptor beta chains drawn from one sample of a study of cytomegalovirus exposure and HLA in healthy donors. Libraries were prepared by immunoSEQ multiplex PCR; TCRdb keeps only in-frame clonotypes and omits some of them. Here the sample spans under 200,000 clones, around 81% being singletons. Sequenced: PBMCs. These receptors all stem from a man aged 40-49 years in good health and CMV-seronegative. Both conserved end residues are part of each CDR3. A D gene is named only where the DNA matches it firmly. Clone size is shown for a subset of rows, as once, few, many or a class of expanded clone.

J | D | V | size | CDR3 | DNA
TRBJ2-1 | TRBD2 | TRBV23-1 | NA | CASSPGPLAGVSYNEQFF | TGCGCCAGCAGTCCCGGTCCACTAGCGGGAGTCTCCTACAATGAGCAGTTCTTC
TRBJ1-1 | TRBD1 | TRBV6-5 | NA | CASSYYRGRAEAFF | TGTGCCAGCAGTTACTACAGGGGGCGTGCGGAAGCTTTCTTT
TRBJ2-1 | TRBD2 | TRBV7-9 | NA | CASSLLAGGYNEQFF | TGTGCCAGCAGCCTCCTAGCGGGGGGCTACAATGAGCAGTTCTTC
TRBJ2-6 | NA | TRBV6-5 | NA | CASSRRVANVLTF | TGTGCCAGCAGCCGTCGGGTGGCCAACGTCCTGACTTTC
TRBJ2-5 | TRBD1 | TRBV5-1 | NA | CASSAGQGQETQYF | TGCGCCAGCAGCGCCGGACAGGGCCAAGAGACCCAGTACTTC
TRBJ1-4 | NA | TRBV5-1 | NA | CASSAGGAANEKLFF | TGCGCCAGCAGCGCTGGGGGGGCGGCTAATGAAAAACTGTTTTTT
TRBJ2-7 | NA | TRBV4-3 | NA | CASSPRASVHEQYF | TGCGCCAGCAGCCCCAGAGCTAGTGTCCACGAGCAGTACTTC
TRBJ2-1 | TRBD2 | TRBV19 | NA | CASSIWGGPGLEQFF | TGTGCCAGTAGTATATGGGGGGGACCCGGGCTCGAGCAGTTCTTC
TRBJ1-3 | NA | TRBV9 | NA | CASSPSSGNTIYF | TGTGCCAGCAGCCCTTCCTCTGGAAACACCATATATTTT
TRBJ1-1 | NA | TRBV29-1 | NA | CSVGEGVAEAFF | TGCAGCGTCGGGGAGGGGGTGGCTGAAGCTTTCTTT
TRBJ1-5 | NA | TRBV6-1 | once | CASSEGGLYSNQPQHF | TGTGCCAGCAGTGAAGGCGGGCTTTATAGCAATCAGCCCCAGCATTTT
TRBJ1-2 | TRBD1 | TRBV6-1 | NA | CASSRTGEFYGYTF | TGTGCCAGCAGCCGGACAGGGGAGTTCTATGGCTACACCTTC
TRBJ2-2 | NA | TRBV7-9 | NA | CASRPGDTGELFF | TGTGCCAGCAGACCCGGGGACACCGGGGAGCTGTTTTTT
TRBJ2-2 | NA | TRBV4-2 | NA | CASSQVLRDPGELFF | TGTGCCAGCAGCCAAGTTCTACGGGATCCCGGGGAGCTGTTTTTT
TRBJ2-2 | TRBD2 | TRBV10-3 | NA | CAISESLSSGEELFF | TGTGCCATCAGTGAGTCGTTATCAAGCGGGGAGGAGCTGTTTTTT
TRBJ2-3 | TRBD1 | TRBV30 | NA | CAWSLRQGSTDTQYF | TGTGCCTGGAGCCTTAGACAGGGAAGCACAGATACGCAGTATTTT
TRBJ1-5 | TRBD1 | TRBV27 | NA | CASSWTGPNQPQHF | TGTGCCAGCAGTTGGACAGGCCCGAATCAGCCCCAGCATTTT
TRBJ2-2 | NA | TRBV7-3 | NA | CASSLMGGGATGELFF | TGTGCCAGCAGCTTAATGGGGGGAGGCGCCACCGGGGAGCTGTTTTTT
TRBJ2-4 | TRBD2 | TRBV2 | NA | CASRGLAGTQYF | TGTGCCAGTCGTGGACTAGCGGGAACTCAGTACTTC
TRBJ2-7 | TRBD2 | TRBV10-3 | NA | CAISPKAGGIYEQYF | TGTGCCATCAGTCCTAAAGCGGGGGGGATCTACGAGCAGTACTTC
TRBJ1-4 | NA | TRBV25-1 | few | CASSAPSGLLSEKLFF | TGTGCCAGCAGTGCCCCATCAGGGCTTCTATCAGAGAAACTGTTTTTT
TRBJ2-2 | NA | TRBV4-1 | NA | CASSQASGGRSHGELFF | TGCGCCAGCAGCCAAGCGTCAGGGGGGAGAAGTCACGGGGAGCTGTTTTTT
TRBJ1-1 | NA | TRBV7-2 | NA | CASSTTMNTEAFF | TGTGCCAGCAGCACCACTATGAACACTGAAGCTTTCTTT
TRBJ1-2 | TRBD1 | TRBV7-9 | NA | CASSSQTGDYGYTF | TGTGCCAGCAGCTCTCAAACAGGGGACTATGGCTACACCTTC
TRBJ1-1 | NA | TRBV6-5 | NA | CASSYSPGALKAFF | TGTGCCAGCAGTTACTCGCCGGGAGCCCTCAAGGCTTTCTTT
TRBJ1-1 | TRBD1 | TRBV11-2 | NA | CASSLDRDTEAFF | TGTGCCAGCAGCTTGGACAGGGACACTGAAGCTTTCTTT
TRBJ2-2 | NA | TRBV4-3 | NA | CASSQESQANGELFF | TGCGCCAGCAGCCAAGAGTCGCAGGCGAACGGGGAGCTGTTTTTT